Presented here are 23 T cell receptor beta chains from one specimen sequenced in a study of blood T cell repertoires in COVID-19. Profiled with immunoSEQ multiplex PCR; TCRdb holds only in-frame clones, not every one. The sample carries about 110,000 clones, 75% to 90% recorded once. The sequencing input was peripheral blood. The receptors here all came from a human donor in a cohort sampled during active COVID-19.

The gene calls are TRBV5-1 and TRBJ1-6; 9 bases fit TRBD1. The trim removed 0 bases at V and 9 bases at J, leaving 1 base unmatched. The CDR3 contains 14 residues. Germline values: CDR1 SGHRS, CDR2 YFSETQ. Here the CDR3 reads CASSLVGQGSPLHF. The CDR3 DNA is TGCGCCAGCAGCTTGGTGGGACAGGGTTCACCCCTCCACTTT.

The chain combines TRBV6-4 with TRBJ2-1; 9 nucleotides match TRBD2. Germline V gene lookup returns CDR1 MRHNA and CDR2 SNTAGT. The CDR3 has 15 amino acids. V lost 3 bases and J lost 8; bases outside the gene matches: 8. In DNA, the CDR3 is TGTGCCAGCAGTGAAAATCGAGCGGGGGGCGATGAGCAGTTCTTC. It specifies CASSENRAGGDEQFF.

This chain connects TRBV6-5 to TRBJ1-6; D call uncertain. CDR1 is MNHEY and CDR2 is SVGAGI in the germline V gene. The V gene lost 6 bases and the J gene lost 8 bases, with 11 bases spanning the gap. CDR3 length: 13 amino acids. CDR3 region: CASRQSEDSPLHF. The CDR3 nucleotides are TGTGCCAGCAGGCAGTCGGAGGATTCACCCCTCCACTTT.

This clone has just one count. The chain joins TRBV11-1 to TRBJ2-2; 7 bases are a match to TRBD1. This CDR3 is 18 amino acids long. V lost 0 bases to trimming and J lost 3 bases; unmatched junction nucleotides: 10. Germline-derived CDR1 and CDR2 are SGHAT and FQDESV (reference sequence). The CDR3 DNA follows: TGTGCCAGCAGCTTAGCGGGGACAGCGAAATTTTACACCGGGGAGCTGTTTTTT. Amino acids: CASSLAGTAKFYTGELFF. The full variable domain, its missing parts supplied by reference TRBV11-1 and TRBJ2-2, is EAEVAQSPRYKITEKSQAVAFWCDPISGHATLYWYRQILGQGPELLVQFQDESVVDDSQLPKDRFSAERLKGVDSTLKIQPAELGDSAMYLCASSLAGTAKFYTGELFFGEGSRLTVL.

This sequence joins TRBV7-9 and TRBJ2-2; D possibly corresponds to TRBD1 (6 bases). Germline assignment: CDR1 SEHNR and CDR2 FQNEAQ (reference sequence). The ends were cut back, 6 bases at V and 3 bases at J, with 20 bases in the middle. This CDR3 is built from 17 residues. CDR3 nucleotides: TGTGCCAGCAGTTCGACGAGTTTGGACAGCCACACCGGGGAGCTGTTTTTT. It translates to CASSSTSLDSHTGELFF. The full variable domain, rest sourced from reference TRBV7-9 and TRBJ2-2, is DTGVSQNPRHKITKRGQNVTFRCDPISEHNRLYWYRQTLGQGPEFLTYFQNEAQLEKSRLLSDRFSAERPKGSFSTLEIQRTEQGDSAMYLCASSSTSLDSHTGELFFGEGSRLTVL.

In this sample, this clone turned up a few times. CDR3 amino acids: CSVLGQTNTEAFF. The CDR3 bases are TGCAGCGTCCTAGGACAGACGAACACTGAAGCTTTCTTT. The chain joins TRBV29-1 to TRBJ1-1; maybe TRBD1 (6 bases). Germline V CDR1 and CDR2: SQVTM, ANQGSEA. The CDR3 is 13 amino acids. V lost 6 bases and J lost 1, with 12 bases in between.

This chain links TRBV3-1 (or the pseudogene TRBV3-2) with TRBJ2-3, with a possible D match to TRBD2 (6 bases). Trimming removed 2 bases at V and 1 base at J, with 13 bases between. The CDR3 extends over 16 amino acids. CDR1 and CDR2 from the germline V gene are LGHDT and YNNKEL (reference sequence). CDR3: CASSQRGGGGTDTQYF. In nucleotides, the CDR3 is TGTGCCAGCAGCCAAAGGGGAGGCGGGGGCACAGATACGCAGTATTTT.

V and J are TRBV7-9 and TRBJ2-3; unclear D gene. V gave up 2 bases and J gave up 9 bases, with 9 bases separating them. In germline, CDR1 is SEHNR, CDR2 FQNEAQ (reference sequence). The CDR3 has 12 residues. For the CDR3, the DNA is TGTGCCAGCAGCTTAATGGGCGAGACGCAGTATTTT. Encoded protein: CASSLMGETQYF. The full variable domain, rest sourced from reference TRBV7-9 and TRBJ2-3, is DTGVSQNPRHKITKRGQNVTFRCDPISEHNRLYWYRQTLGQGPEFLTYFQNEAQLEKSRLLSDRFSAERPKGSFSTLEIQRTEQGDSAMYLCASSLMGETQYFGPGTRLTVL.

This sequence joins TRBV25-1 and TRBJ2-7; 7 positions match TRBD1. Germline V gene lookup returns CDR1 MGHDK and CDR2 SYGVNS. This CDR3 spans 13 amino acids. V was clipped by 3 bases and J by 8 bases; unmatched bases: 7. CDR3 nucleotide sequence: TGTGCCAGCAGTGACCCAGGGACAGCCAAGCAGTACTTC. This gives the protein CASSDPGTAKQYF.

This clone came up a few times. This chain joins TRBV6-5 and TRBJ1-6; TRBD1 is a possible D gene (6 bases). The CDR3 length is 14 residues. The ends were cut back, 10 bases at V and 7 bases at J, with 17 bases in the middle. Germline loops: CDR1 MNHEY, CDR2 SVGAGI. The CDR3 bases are TGTGCCACGAAAGCCAGGACAGAGAATTCACCCCTCCACTTT. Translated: CATKARTENSPLHF.

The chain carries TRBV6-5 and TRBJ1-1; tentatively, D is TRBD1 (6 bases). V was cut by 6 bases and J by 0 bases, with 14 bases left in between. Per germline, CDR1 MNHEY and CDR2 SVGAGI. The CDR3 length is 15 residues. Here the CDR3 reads CASSAQGNMNTEAFF. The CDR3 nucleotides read TGTGCCAGCAGCGCCCAGGGGAACATGAACACTGAAGCTTTCTTT.

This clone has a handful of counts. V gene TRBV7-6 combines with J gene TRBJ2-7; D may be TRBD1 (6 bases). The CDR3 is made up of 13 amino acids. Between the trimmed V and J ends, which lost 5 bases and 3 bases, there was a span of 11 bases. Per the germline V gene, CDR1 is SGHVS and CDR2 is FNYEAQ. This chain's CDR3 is CASSLGQFYEQYF. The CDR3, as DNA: TGTGCCAGCAGCCTAGGACAGTTCTACGAGCAGTACTTC.

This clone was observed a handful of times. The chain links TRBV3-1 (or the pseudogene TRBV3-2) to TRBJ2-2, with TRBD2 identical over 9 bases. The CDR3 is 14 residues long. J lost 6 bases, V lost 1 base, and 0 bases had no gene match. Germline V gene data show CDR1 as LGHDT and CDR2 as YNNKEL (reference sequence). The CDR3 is CASSQGGGAGELFF. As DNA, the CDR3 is TGTGCCAGCAGCCAAGGCGGGGGGGCCGGGGAGCTGTTTTTT.

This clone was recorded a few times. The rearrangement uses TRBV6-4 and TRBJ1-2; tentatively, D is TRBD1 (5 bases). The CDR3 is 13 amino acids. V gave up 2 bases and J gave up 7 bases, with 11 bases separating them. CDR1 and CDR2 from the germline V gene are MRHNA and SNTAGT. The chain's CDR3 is CASSDRGFGGYTF. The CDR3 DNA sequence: TGTGCCAGCAGTGACAGGGGATTTGGTGGCTACACCTTC.

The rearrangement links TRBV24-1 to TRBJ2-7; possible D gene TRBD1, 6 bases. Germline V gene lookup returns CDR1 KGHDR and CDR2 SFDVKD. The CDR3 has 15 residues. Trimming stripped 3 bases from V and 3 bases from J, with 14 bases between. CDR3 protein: CATSDRSKGDYEQYF. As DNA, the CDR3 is TGTGCCACCAGTGATCGGTCCAAGGGGGACTACGAGCAGTACTTC.

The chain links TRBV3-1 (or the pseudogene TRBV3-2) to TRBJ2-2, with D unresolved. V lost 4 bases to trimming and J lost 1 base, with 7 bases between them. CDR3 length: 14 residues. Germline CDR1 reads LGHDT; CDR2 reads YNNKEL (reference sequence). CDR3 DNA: TGTGCCAGCAGCCCCTACCTGAACACCGGGGAGCTGTTTTTT. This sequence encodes CASSPYLNTGELFF.

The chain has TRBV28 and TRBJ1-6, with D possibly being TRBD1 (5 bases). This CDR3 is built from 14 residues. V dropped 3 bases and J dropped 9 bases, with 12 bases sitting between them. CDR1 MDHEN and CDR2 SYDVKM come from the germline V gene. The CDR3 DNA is TGTGCCAGCAGTTTTTTGACAGTAGGTTCACCCCTCCACTTT. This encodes CASSFLTVGSPLHF.

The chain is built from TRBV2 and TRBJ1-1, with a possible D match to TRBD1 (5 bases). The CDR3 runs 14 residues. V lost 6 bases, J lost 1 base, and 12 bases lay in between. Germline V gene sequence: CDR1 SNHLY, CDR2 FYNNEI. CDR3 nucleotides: TGTGCCAGCAGCCAGGACGGGGGGAACACTGAAGCTTTCTTT. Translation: CASSQDGGNTEAFF.

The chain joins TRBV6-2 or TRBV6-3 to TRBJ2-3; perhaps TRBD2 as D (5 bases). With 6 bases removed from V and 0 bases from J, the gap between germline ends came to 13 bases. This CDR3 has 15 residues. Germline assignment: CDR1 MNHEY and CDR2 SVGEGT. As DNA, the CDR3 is TGTGCCAGCAGCTCCCGCAGGACTAGCACAGATACGCAGTATTTT. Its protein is CASSSRRTSTDTQYF.

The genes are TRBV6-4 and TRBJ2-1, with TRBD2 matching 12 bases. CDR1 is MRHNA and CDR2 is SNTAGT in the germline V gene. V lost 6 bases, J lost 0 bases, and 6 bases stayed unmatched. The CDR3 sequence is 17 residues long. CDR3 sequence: CASRPTSGGHSYNEQFF. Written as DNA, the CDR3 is TGTGCCAGCAGACCGACTAGCGGGGGTCACTCCTACAATGAGCAGTTCTTC.

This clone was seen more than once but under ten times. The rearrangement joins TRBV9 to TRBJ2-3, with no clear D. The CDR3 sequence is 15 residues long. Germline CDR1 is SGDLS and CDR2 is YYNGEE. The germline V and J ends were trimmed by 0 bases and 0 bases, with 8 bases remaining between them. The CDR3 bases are TGTGCCAGCAGCGTAGCGATGCGTAGCACAGATACGCAGTATTTT. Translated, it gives CASSVAMRSTDTQYF.

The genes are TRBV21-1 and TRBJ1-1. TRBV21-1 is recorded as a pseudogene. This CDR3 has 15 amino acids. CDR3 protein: CASTIKEDLNTEAFF. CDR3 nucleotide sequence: TGTGCCAGCACCATCAAGGAGGACCTGAACACTGAAGCTTTCTTT.

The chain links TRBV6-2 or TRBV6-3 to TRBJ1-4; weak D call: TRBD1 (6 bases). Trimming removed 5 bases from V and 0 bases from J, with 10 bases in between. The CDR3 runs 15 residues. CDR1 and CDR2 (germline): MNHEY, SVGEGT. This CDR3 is CASSKQGATNEKLFF. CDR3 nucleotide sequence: TGTGCCAGCAGTAAACAGGGAGCAACTAATGAAAAACTGTTTTTT.